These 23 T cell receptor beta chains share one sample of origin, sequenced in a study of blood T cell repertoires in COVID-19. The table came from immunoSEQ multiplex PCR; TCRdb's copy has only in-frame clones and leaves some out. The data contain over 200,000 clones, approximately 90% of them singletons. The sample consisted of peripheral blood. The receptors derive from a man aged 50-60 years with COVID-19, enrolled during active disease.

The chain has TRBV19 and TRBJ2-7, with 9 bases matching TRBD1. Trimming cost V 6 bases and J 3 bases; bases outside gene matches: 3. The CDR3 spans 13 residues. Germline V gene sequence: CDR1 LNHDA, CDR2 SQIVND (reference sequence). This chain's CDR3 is CASSRDRDYEQYF. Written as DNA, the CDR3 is TGTGCCAGTAGCCGGGACAGGGACTACGAGCAGTACTTC. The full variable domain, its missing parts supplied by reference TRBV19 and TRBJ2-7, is DGGITQSPKYLFRKEGQNVTLSCEQNLNHDAMYWYRQDPGQGLRLIYYSQIVNDFQKGDIAEGYSVSREKKESFPLTVTSAQKNPTAFYLCASSRDRDYEQYFGPGTRLTVT.

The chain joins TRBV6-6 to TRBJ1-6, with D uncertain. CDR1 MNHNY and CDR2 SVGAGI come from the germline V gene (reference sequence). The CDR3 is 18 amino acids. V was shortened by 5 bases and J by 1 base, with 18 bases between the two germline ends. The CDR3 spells CASSPYLKAGSYNSPLHF. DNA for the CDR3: TGTGCCAGCAGTCCTTACCTTAAGGCGGGTTCCTATAATTCACCCCTCCACTTT.

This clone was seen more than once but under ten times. The CDR3 loop is CASSALAGAQETQYF. The CDR3, as DNA: TGTGCCAGCAGCGCCCTAGCGGGAGCACAAGAGACCCAGTACTTC. The chain is built from TRBV9 and TRBJ2-5; 10 nucleotides agree with TRBD2. With V trimmed by 3 bases and J by 2 bases, 4 bases remained unmatched. The CDR3 contains 15 residues. Germline V lookup: CDR1 SGDLS, CDR2 YYNGEE.

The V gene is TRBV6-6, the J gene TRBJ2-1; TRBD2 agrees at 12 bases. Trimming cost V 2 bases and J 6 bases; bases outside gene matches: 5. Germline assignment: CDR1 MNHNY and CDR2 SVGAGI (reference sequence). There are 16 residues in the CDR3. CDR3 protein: CASSYRLAGATNEQFF. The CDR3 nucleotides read TGTGCCAGCAGTTACAGACTAGCGGGGGCCACCAATGAGCAGTTCTTC.

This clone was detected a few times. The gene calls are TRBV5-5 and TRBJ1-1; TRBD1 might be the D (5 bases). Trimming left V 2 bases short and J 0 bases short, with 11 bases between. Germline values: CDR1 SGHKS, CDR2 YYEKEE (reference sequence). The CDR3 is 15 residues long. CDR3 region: CASSFISGVNTEAFF. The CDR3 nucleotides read TGTGCCAGCAGCTTTATTTCGGGGGTGAACACTGAAGCTTTCTTT.

The CDR3 nucleotides read TGTGCCAGCAGACCGACAGACCGCCGGGAGCTGTTTTTT. Protein: CASRPTDRRELFF. This chain joins TRBV28 and TRBJ2-2, with TRBD1 as a possible D gene (5 bases). Germline V lookup: CDR1 MDHEN, CDR2 SYDVKM. This CDR3 comprises 13 residues. V lost 6 bases and J 9 bases, leaving 14 bases between the germline ends. The whole variable domain, filled in from reference TRBV28 and TRBJ2-2, reads DVKVTQSSRYLVKRTGEKVFLECVQDMDHENMFWYRQDPGLGLRLIYFSYDVKMKEKGDIPEGYSVSREKKERFSLILESASTNQTSMYLCASRPTDRRELFFGEGSRLTVL.

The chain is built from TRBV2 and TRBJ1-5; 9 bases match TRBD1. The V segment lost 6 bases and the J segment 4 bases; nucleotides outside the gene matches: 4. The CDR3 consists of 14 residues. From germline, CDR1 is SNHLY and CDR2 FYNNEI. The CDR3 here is CASRFGQGNQPQHF. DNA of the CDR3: TGTGCCAGCAGGTTCGGACAGGGGAATCAGCCCCAGCATTTT.

The CDR3 sequence is CASSLGVSEGTQYF. The CDR3 coding sequence is TGTGCCAGCAGCTTAGGGGTCTCGGAGGGTACGCAGTATTTT. V usage is TRBV7-2 and J usage is TRBJ2-3; a weak D match, TRBD2 (6 bases). Germline CDR1 and CDR2: SGHTA and FQGNSA. The CDR3 extends over 14 amino acids. Trimming left V 1 base short and J 8 bases short, with 13 bases between.

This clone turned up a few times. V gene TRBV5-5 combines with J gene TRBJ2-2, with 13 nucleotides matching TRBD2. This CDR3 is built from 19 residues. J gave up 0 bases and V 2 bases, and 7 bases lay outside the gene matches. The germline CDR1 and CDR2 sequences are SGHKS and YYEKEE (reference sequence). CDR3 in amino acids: CASSLTGLAGEANTGELFF. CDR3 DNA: TGTGCCAGCAGCTTAACCGGACTAGCGGGAGAGGCGAACACCGGGGAGCTGTTTTTT.

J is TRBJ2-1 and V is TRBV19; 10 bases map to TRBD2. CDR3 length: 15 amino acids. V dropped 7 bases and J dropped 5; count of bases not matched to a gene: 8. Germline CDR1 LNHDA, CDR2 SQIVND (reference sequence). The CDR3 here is CASKGIAGGDNEQFF. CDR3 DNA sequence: TGTGCCAGTAAGGGAATAGCGGGGGGAGACAATGAGCAGTTCTTC.

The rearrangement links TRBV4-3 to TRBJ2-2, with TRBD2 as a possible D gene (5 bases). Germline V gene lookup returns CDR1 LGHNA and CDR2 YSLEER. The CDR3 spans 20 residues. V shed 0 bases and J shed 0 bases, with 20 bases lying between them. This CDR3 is CASSQDRFGVGEPNTGELFF. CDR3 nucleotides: TGCGCCAGCAGCCAAGATCGGTTCGGGGTTGGGGAACCGAACACCGGGGAGCTGTTTTTT.

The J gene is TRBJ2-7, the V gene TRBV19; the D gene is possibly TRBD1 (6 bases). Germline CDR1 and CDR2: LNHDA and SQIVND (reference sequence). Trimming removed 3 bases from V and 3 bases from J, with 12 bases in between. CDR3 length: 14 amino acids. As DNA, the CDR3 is TGTGCCAGTAGTATTGAGGCAGGGGACTACGAGCAGTACTTC. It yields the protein CASSIEAGDYEQYF.

CDR3 in DNA: TGCAGCGTTGAGGAGGATTTCACCTACGAGCAGTACTTC. Residues: CSVEEDFTYEQYF. V and J are TRBV29-1 and TRBJ2-7, with a tentative D call TRBD2 (5 bases). V lost 3 bases and J 2 bases, leaving 11 bases between the germline ends. There are 13 residues in the CDR3. From germline, CDR1 is SQVTM and CDR2 ANQGSEA.

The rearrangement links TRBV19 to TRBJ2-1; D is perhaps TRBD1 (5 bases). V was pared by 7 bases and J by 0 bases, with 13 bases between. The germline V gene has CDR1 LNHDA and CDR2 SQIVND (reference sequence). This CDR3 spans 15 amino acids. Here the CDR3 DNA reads TGTGCCAGTACCGTCGACAGAAGCTCCTACAATGAGCAGTTCTTC. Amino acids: CASTVDRSSYNEQFF.

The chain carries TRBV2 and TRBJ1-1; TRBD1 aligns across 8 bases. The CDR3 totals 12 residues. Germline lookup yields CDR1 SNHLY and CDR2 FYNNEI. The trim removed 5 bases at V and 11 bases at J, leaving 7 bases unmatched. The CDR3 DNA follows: TGTGCCAGCAGTTTTGGACAGGGTACGGCTTTCTTT. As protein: CASSFGQGTAFF.

CDR3 DNA sequence: TGTGCCAGCAGCCAAGCCGACAGGGTTTCCTACGAGCAGTACTTC. Protein product: CASSQADRVSYEQYF. V and J are TRBV3-1 (or the pseudogene TRBV3-2) and TRBJ2-7, with TRBD1 identical over 7 bases. J gave up 1 base and V 1 base, and 4 bases lay outside the gene matches. The CDR3 extends over 15 amino acids. The V gene's germline CDR1 is LGHDT and CDR2 YNNKEL (reference sequence).

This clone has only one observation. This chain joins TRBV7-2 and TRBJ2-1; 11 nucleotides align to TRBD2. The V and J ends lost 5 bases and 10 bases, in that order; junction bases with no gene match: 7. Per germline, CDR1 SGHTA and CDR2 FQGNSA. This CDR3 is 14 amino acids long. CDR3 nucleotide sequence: TGTGCCAGCAGCCGCCCGACTAGCGGGAAAGAGCAGTTCTTC. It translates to CASSRPTSGKEQFF.

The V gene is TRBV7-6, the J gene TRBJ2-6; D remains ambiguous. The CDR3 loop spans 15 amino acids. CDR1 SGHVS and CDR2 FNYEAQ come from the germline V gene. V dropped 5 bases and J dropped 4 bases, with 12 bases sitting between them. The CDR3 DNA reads TGTGCCAGCAGCCACGGAGAAGGCGGGGCCAACGTCCTGACTTTC. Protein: CASSHGEGGANVLTF. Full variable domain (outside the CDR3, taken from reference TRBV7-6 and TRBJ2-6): GAGVSQSPRYKVTKRGQDVALRCDPISGHVSLYWYRQALGQGPEFLTYFNYEAQQDKSGLPNDRFSAERPEGSISTLTIQRTEQRDSAMYRCASSHGEGGANVLTFGAGSRLTVL.

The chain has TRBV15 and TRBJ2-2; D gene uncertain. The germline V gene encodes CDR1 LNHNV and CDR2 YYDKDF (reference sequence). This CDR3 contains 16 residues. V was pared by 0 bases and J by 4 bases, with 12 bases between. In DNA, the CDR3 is TGTGCCACCAGCAGAGATCCCCCCGAGGCCACCGGGGAGCTGTTTTTT. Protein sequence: CATSRDPPEATGELFF. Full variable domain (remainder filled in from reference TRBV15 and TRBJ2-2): DAMVIQNPRYQVTQFGKPVTLSCSQTLNHNVMYWYQQKSSQAPKLLFHYYDKDFNNEADTPDNFQSRRPNTSFCFLDIRSPGLGDTAMYLCATSRDPPEATGELFFGEGSRLTVL.

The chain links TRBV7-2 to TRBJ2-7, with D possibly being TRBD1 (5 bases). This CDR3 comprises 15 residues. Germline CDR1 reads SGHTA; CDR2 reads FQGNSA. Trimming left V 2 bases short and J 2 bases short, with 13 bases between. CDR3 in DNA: TGTGCCAGCAGCTTACAGCCCAGGGCCACCTACGAGCAGTACTTC. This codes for CASSLQPRATYEQYF.

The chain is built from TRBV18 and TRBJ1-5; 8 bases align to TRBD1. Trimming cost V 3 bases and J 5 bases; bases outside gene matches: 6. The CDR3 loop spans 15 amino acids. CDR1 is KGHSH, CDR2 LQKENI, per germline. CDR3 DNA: TGTGCCAGCTCACCCTCGACAGGGGCTTATCAGCCCCAGCATTTT. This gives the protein CASSPSTGAYQPQHF.

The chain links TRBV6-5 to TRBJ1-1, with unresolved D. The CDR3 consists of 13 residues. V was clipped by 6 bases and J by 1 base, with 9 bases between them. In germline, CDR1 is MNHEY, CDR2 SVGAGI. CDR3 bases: TGTGCCAGCAGGTATACAGAGAACACTGAAGCTTTCTTT. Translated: CASRYTENTEAFF.

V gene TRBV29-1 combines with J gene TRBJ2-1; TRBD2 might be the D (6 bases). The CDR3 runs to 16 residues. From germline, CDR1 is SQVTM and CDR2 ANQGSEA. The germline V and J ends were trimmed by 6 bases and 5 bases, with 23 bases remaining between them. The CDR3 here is CSVPLGGTSKNNEQFF. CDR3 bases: TGCAGCGTCCCGCTTGGGGGGACTTCAAAGAACAATGAGCAGTTCTTC.